The 23 T cell receptor beta chains below were found in one sample sequenced in a study of technical replicates of blood from a handful of donors. Sequencing was performed with immunoSEQ multiplex PCR; in TCRdb, only in-frame clones are kept and a portion is missing. Of about 97,000 clones listed, about 96% are singletons. The material sequenced was T cells isolated from PBMCs. The receptor set was obtained from a human donor in good health.

The rearrangement joins TRBV2 to TRBJ2-2; D is perhaps TRBD1 (6 bases). Germline loops: CDR1 SNHLY, CDR2 FYNNEI. This CDR3 contains 15 residues. V was clipped by 3 bases and J by 1 base, with 9 bases between them. CDR3 residues: CASSELGQNTGELFF. The CDR3 nucleotides read TGTGCCAGCAGTGAGCTGGGACAGAACACCGGGGAGCTGTTTTTT. Using reference TRBV2 and TRBJ2-2 for the parts outside the CDR3, the full variable domain is EPEVTQTPSHQVTQMGQEVILRCVPISNHLYFYWYRQILGQKVEFLVSFYNNEISEKSEIFDDQFSVERPDGSNFTLKIRSTKLEDSAMYFCASSELGQNTGELFFGEGSRLTVL.

The chain carries TRBV4-3 and TRBJ2-6; 9 bases line up with TRBD1. The junction had 10 bases not matched to a gene; V was cut back by 4 bases and J by 0 bases. The CDR3 has 19 residues. CDR1 and CDR2 from the germline V gene are LGHNA and YSLEER. The CDR3 reads CASSRYLGGQGSGANVLTF. DNA of the CDR3: TGCGCCAGCAGCCGGTACCTAGGGGGACAGGGCTCTGGGGCCAACGTCCTGACTTTC.

The rearrangement uses TRBV5-8 and TRBJ2-2; tentative D call: TRBD2 (6 bases). Trimming took off 3 bases at V and 3 bases at J, with 15 bases between the two ends. Germline-derived CDR1 and CDR2 are SGHTS and YDEGEE. The length of the CDR3 is 16 residues. CDR3 region: CASSSGVSVYTGELFF. The CDR3 bases are TGTGCCAGCAGCTCGGGGGTGTCGGTGTACACCGGGGAGCTGTTTTTT.

This chain links TRBV12-5 with TRBJ1-5, with D hard to call. V dropped 5 bases and J dropped 0 bases, with 14 bases sitting between them. The germline V gene encodes CDR1 LGHNT and CDR2 FRNRAP. This CDR3 region has 16 residues. The CDR3: CASGLIREYSNQPQHF. CDR3 in DNA: TGTGCTAGTGGTCTGATCCGGGAATATAGCAATCAGCCCCAGCATTTT.

The chain uses TRBV19 and TRBJ1-5; 7 nucleotides agree with TRBD1. The germline V gene encodes CDR1 LNHDA and CDR2 SQIVND (reference sequence). Germline trimming cut 8 bases from V and 5 bases from J; bases unmatched to any gene: 9. This CDR3 comprises 14 residues. The CDR3 is CASSSGTAYQPQHF. CDR3 sequence (DNA): TGTGCCAGTTCATCCGGGACAGCATATCAGCCCCAGCATTTT.

The chain is built from TRBV7-3 and TRBJ1-2; TRBD1 aligns across 7 bases. The germline CDR1 and CDR2 sequences are SGHTA and FQGTGA. The V segment lost 1 base and the J segment 6 bases; nucleotides outside the gene matches: 14. CDR3 size: 17 residues. The CDR3 coding sequence is TGTGCCAGCAGCTTAAATCTGCAGGGGGTGCCCTATGATGGCTACACCTTC. Its protein is CASSLNLQGVPYDGYTF.

This rearrangement joins TRBV19 to TRBJ2-1; 10 positions agree with TRBD2. The germline V gene encodes CDR1 LNHDA and CDR2 SQIVND (reference sequence). Trimming cost V 1 base and J 10 bases; bases outside gene matches: 19. The CDR3 is 19 residues long. The CDR3 sequence is CASSIVGVYGTSEDREQFF. The CDR3 nucleotides read TGTGCCAGTAGTATAGTGGGGGTATACGGGACTAGCGAGGATCGAGAGCAGTTCTTC.

This clone was observed a single time. V gene TRBV16 combines with J gene TRBJ2-7; D is unresolved. The CDR3 sequence is 12 residues long. V dropped 0 bases and J dropped 6 bases, with 6 bases sitting between them. CDR1 and CDR2 (germline): KGHSY, FQNENV. CDR3 sequence: CASSQSYSEQYF. The CDR3 region has the DNA TGTGCCAGCAGCCAATCCTACAGCGAGCAGTACTTC.

Here the CDR3 DNA reads TGTGCCAGCGCATCTTGGGACACCCGCTATGGCTACACCTTC. Protein product: CASASWDTRYGYTF. This chain joins TRBV19 and TRBJ1-2; a weak D match, TRBD1 (6 bases). Trimming took 9 bases from V and 4 from J, leaving 18 bases between them. Per germline, CDR1 LNHDA and CDR2 SQIVND (reference sequence). The CDR3 sequence is 14 residues long.

This clone was seen a handful of times. This chain uses TRBV30 with TRBJ1-1, with D unresolved. CDR3 length equals 17 residues. The germline V and J ends were trimmed by 0 bases and 0 bases, with 17 bases remaining between them. CDR1 is GTSNPN and CDR2 is SVGIG in the germline V gene (reference sequence). The CDR3 is CAWSVIATVDMNTEAFF. CDR3 DNA sequence: TGTGCCTGGAGTGTAATAGCCACCGTTGATATGAACACTGAAGCTTTCTTT. Full variable domain (outside the CDR3, taken from reference TRBV30 and TRBJ1-1): SQTIHQWPATLVQPVGSPLSLECTVEGTSNPNLYWYRQAAGRGLQLLFYSVGIGQISSEVPQNLSASRPQDRQFILSSKKLLLSDSGFYLCAWSVIATVDMNTEAFFGQGTRLTVV.

This chain links TRBV5-8 with TRBJ1-1; D gene unclear. Germline assignment: CDR1 SGHTS and CDR2 YDEGEE. CDR3 size: 15 residues. V lost 2 bases and J lost 3, with 14 bases in between. The CDR3 DNA reads TGTGCCAGCAGCTTCTGGCGGGGAGAAGACACTGAAGCTTTCTTT. This codes for CASSFWRGEDTEAFF.

The chain carries TRBV9 and TRBJ1-5; D unresolved. CDR3 length: 13 amino acids. Germline assignment: CDR1 SGDLS and CDR2 YYNGEE. V was pared by 7 bases and J by 0 bases, with 8 bases between. The CDR3: CASGDYSNQPQHF. The DNA for the CDR3 is TGTGCCAGCGGCGACTATAGCAATCAGCCCCAGCATTTT.

This rearrangement joins TRBV7-9 to TRBJ2-7; D possibly corresponds to TRBD2 (6 bases). CDR3 length: 14 residues. Looked up from germline, CDR1 is SEHNR and CDR2 is FQNEAQ (reference sequence). V was clipped by 5 bases and J by 3 bases, with 14 bases between them. CDR3 DNA sequence: TGTGCCAGCAGCCCCCCGCGGGGTATCTACGAGCAGTACTTC. Its protein is CASSPPRGIYEQYF.

About this clone: At one end the junction does not follow the germline gene, possibly because of a read error. The V call is TRBV5-1, the J call TRBJ1-1; tentatively, D is TRBD1 (6 bases). Per germline, CDR1 SGHRS and CDR2 YFSETQ. This CDR3 region has 14 residues. The chain's CDR3 is CASRLGAGGIEAFF. The CDR3 bases are TGCGCCAGCAGATTGGGCGCGGGGGGCATTGAGGCTTTCTTT.

V usage is TRBV5-1 and J usage is TRBJ2-5; TRBD1 aligns across 9 bases. Trimming took 3 bases from V and 2 from J; bases not matched to a gene: 2. Germline values: CDR1 SGHRS, CDR2 YFSETQ. The length of the CDR3 is 14 residues. DNA of the CDR3: TGCGCCAGCAGCTGGGGACAGGGACAAGAGACCCAGTACTTC. Translation: CASSWGQGQETQYF.

The genes are TRBV2 and TRBJ2-5; perhaps TRBD1 as D (6 bases). CDR1 is SNHLY, CDR2 FYNNEI, per germline. V gave up 6 bases and J gave up 1 base, with 12 bases separating them. This CDR3 has 14 amino acids. CDR3: CASRPGQSQETQYF. DNA of the CDR3: TGTGCCAGCAGGCCAGGACAGTCCCAAGAGACCCAGTACTTC.

The rearrangement uses TRBV11-3 and TRBJ2-7; TRBD2 is a possible D gene (6 bases). The CDR3 loop spans 15 amino acids. Germline V CDR1 and CDR2: SGHNT, YENEEA. Trimming took off 3 bases at V and 4 bases at J, with 16 bases between the two ends. The CDR3 nucleotides read TGTGCCAGCAGCTTCTTGGGCTTAGCGGAGTACGAGCAGTACTTC. Protein: CASSFLGLAEYEQYF.

The chain employs TRBV29-1 and TRBJ2-1; D may be TRBD2 (7 bases). CDR3 length: 14 residues. Germline V CDR1 and CDR2: SQVTM, ANQGSEA. Trimming left V 4 bases short and J 5 bases short, with 15 bases between. The chain's CDR3 is CSVAGGRWHNEQFF. CDR3 bases: TGCAGCGTTGCCGGGGGGCGATGGCACAATGAGCAGTTCTTC.

This chain links TRBV7-9 with TRBJ1-2, with D possibly being TRBD1 (6 bases). The CDR3 is 14 amino acids. V lost 4 bases and J lost 3, with 12 bases in between. In germline, CDR1 is SEHNR, CDR2 FQNEAQ (reference sequence). In DNA form, the CDR3 reads TGTGCCAGCAGCTCATCCGGACAGTACTATGGCTACACCTTC. Protein product: CASSSSGQYYGYTF.

The chain combines TRBV9 with TRBJ2-7; D perhaps matches TRBD1 (6 bases). Germline V lookup: CDR1 SGDLS, CDR2 YYNGEE. V gave up 0 bases and J gave up 2 bases, with 9 bases separating them. This CDR3 region has 14 residues. CDR3 amino acids: CASSVANRAYEQYF. The CDR3 coding sequence is TGTGCCAGCAGCGTAGCGAACAGGGCCTACGAGCAGTACTTC.

CDR3 sequence (DNA): TGTGCCAGCAGTACGACCGGGACAGGGGGCGGACTATACAATGAGCAGTTCTTC. Translation gives CASSTTGTGGGLYNEQFF. The chain uses TRBV27 and TRBJ2-1, with 12 bases identical to TRBD1. Germline values: CDR1 MNHEY, CDR2 SMNVEV (reference sequence). V dropped 5 bases and J dropped 4; count of bases not matched to a gene: 12. The CDR3 has 18 amino acids.

The chain combines TRBV6-6 with TRBJ2-4; TRBD1 agrees at 8 bases. Per germline, CDR1 MNHNY and CDR2 SVGAGI (reference sequence). The V gene end was trimmed by 2 bases and the J gene end by 6 bases; junction bases not matched to a gene: 0. The CDR3 length is 13 residues. The CDR3 DNA is TGTGCCAGCAGTTACGACAGGGGAAACATTCAGTACTTC. This gives the protein CASSYDRGNIQYF.

This clone was seen only once. The V call is TRBV6-1, the J call TRBJ2-5; TRBD1 matches at 8 bases. V gave up 6 bases and J gave up 3 bases; unmatched junction bases: 3. CDR1 MNHNS and CDR2 SASEGT come from the germline V gene. CDR3 length: 13 residues. The CDR3 DNA follows: TGTGCCAGCAGCAAGGGACAGGAAGAGACCCAGTACTTC. This encodes CASSKGQEETQYF.